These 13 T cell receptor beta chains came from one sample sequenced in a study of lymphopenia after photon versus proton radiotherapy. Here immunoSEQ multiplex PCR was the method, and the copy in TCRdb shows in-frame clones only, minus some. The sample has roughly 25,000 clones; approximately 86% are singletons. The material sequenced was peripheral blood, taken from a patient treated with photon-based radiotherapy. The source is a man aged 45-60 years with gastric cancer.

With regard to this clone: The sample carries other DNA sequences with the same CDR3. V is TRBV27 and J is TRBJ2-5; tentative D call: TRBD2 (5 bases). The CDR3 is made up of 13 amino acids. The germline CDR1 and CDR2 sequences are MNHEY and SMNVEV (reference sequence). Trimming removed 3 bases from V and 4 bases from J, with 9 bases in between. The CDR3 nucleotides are TGTGCCAGCAGTTTTCGGGGAAGAGAGACCCAGTACTTC. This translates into CASSFRGRETQYF.

CDR3 loop: CASSPTAGEREKLFF. The DNA for the CDR3 is TGCGCCAGCAGCCCAACGGCCGGGGAAAGGGAAAAACTGTTTTTT. The chain employs TRBV4-1 and TRBJ1-4; D call uncertain. Trimming cost V 4 bases and J 8 bases, with 17 bases left between them. This CDR3 has 15 amino acids. In germline, CDR1 is MGHRA, CDR2 YSYEKL.

The DNA for the CDR3 is TGTGCCAGTAGTAAGCGACAGGGGCACACCGGGGAGCTGTTTTTT. Translating gives CASSKRQGHTGELFF. J is TRBJ2-2 and V is TRBV19; 8 bases align to TRBD1. The CDR3 has 15 residues. The germline V gene has CDR1 LNHDA and CDR2 SQIVND (reference sequence). Losses at the gene ends were 4 bases for V and 3 bases for J; bases not matched to a gene: 4.

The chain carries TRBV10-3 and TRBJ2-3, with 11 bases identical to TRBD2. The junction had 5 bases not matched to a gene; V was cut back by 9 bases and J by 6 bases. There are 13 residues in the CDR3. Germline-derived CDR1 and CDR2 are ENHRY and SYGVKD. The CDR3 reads CAISGGAMDTQYF. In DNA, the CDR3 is TGTGCCATTAGCGGGGGGGCCATGGATACGCAGTATTTT.

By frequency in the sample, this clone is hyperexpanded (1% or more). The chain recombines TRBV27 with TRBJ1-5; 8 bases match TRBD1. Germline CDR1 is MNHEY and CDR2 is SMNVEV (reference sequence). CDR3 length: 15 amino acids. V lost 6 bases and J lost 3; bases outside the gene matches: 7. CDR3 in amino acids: CASSRDRGVNQPQHF. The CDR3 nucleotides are TGTGCCAGCAGCCGCGACAGGGGAGTCAATCAGCCCCAGCATTTT.

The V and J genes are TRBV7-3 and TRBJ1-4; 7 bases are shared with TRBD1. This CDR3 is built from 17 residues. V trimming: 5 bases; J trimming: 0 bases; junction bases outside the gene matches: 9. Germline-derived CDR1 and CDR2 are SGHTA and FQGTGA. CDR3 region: CASSQSDRHATNEKLFF. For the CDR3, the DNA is TGTGCCAGCAGCCAATCGGACAGGCATGCAACTAATGAAAAACTGTTTTTT.

This chain's CDR3 is CASSPRDREAGNTIYF. The CDR3 nucleotides read TGTGCCAGCAGCCCTAGGGACAGGGAGGCTGGAAACACCATATATTTT. This chain connects TRBV5-5 to TRBJ1-3, with 9 bases matching TRBD1. V shed 4 bases, J shed 2 bases, and the junction held 7 bases outside the gene matches. Germline V gives CDR1 SGHKS, CDR2 YYEKEE (reference sequence). The CDR3 has 16 amino acids.

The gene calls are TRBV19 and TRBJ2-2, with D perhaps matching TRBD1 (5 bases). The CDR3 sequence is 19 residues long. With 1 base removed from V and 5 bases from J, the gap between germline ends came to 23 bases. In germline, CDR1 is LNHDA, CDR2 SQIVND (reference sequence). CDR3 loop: CASSIARRERVLRTGELFF. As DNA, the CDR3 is TGTGCCAGTAGTATAGCGCGCAGGGAAAGAGTCCTTAGGACCGGGGAGCTGTTTTTT.

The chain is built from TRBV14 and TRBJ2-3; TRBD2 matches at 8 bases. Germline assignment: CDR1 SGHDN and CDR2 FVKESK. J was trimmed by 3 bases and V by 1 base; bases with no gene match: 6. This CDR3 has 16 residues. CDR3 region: CASSQVTGGSTDTQYF. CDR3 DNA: TGTGCCAGCAGCCAAGTGACGGGGGGGAGTACAGATACGCAGTATTTT.

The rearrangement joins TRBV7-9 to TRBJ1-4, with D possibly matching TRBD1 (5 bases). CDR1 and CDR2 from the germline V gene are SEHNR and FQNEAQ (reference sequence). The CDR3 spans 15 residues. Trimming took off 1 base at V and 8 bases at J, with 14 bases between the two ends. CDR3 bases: TGTGCCAGCAGCTTAGGGGGCGCCGGGGGAGAAAAACTGTTTTTT. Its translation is CASSLGGAGGEKLFF.

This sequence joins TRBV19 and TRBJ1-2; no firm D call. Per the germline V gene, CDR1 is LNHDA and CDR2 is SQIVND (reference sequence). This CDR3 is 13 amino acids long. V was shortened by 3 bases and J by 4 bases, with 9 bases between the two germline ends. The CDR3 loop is CASSMAGFYGYTF. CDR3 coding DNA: TGTGCCAGTAGTATGGCCGGGTTCTATGGCTACACCTTC.

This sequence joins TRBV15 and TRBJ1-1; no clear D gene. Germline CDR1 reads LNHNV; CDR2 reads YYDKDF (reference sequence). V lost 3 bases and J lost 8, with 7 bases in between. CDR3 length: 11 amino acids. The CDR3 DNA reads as TGTGCCACCAGCAGGAAGGAAGAAGCTTTCTTT. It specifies CATSRKEEAFF.

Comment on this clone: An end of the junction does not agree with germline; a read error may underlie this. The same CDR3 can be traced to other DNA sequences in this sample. In DNA form, the CDR3 reads TGTGCCAGTAGCTTCCGGTCCAGGGCCTACGAGCAGTACTTC. As protein: CASSFRSRAYEQYF. The rearrangement joins TRBV5-6 to TRBJ2-7, with a weak D call TRBD1 (5 bases). Germline CDR1 and CDR2: SGHDT and YYEEEE. CDR3 size: 14 residues.